This TCR beta chain was identified in a study of blood T cell repertoires in COVID-19. Study overall: Sources were T cells, B-cell-depleted T cells, or PBMCs; the material itself was cDNA or gDNA.

Trimming removed 4 bases from V and 5 bases from J, with 16 bases in between. This CDR3 is 15 amino acids long. CDR1 is LGHDT, CDR2 YNNKEL, per germline (reference sequence). Per the original data handling: Using reference gene primer amplification, nucleated cell counts were estimated. The table came from immunoSEQ multiplex PCR; TCRdb's copy has only in-frame clones and leaves some out. V, J and clone size derive from that table, while D and trimming were established from the DNA sequence. The sample has nearly 400,000 clones; around 92% are singletons. Assignments of participants to cohorts depended upon their own reported clinical history. Donors in Cohort 3 counted as recovered after two negative PCRs, clearance, or symptom resolution.

The chain uses TRBV3-1 (or the pseudogene TRBV3-2) and TRBJ2-3; TRBD2 is a possible D gene (7 bases). The sequence was collected from a woman in her 30s who had recovered from COVID-19. Sequenced material: PBMCs or T cells enriched from blood (not recorded which). CDR3 nucleotide sequence: TGTGCCAGCAGCCGAGGGGGGGTTCACTTAGATACGCAGTATTTT. Translating it yields CASSRGGVHLDTQYF.